This T cell receptor (beta chain) was sequenced in a study of T cells in Graves' hyperthyroidism and ophthalmopathy. Looking at the study overall: The blood sample was taken at first diagnosis, before treatment began.

V lost 3 bases and J lost 4, with 5 bases in between. The CDR3 is 11 residues long. Germline loops: CDR1 DFQATT, CDR2 SNEGSKA (reference sequence). This clonotype has at least ten counts. What it binds is unknown. TCR beta CDR3 regions were amplified from RNA. Using the HTBI primer set, a first-round RT-PCR was run on the TCR CDR3. TCRdb itself ran the multiplex PCR reads through MiXCR, one entry per CDR3 protein. The data contain some 400,000 distinct CDR3 sequences, approximately 15% of them seen just once; the ten biggest clones take up about 10%. Graves' hyperthyroidism was deemed stable absent ophthalmopathy progression within 18 months. Study-wide findings and caveats: Most thyroid clonotypes expanded above 0.001 were also detected in blood.

This rearrangement joins TRBV20-1 to TRBJ2-3; D gene uncertain. The specimen was blood. The TCR was taken from a woman in her sixties or seventies with Graves' hyperthyroidism. Here the CDR3 DNA reads TGCAGTGCTAGTCTGTCAGATACGCAGTATTTT. This translates into CSASLSDTQYF.